One and the same sample provided the 22 T cell receptor beta chains below, sequenced in a study of blood T cell dynamics during melanoma immunotherapy. Study-wide results and limits: Among sorted CD8+ subsets, immune-effector cells had the highest clonality and cell-free DNA similarity.

Here immunoSEQ multiplex PCR was the method, and the copy in TCRdb shows in-frame clones only, minus some. Seen here are some 1,500 clones, 73% observed once, and the top ten hold about 7%. Indicated time point: pre-treatment baseline. Memory T cells counted as immune-effector cells when CD3+ CD4- CD8+ CD45RA- CD45RO-high CD27- CCR7-. These receptors have no known antigen. Sequenced here: CD8+ T cells from blood, sampled from a patient treated with checkpoint blockade. These receptors were collected from a human donor with melanoma.

The chain links TRBV7-8 to TRBJ2-3, with TRBD2 identical over 9 bases. Germline loops: CDR1 SGHVS, CDR2 FQNEAQ. CDR3 length equals 16 residues. Trimming removed 5 bases from V and 3 bases from J; junction bases left unmatched: 9. The CDR3 DNA sequence: TGTGCCAGCAGCCCAGCAGCGGGAGGTTTGACAGATACGCAGTATTTT. Translated: CASSPAAGGLTDTQYF.

The rearrangement links TRBV2 to TRBJ2-2, with D tentatively TRBD1 (6 bases). This CDR3 contains 15 residues. V was cut by 3 bases and J by 5 bases, with 13 bases left in between. The germline CDR1 and CDR2 sequences are SNHLY and FYNNEI. As DNA, the CDR3 is TGTGCCAGCAGTGACCGACAGGAGCTGACCGGGGAGCTGTTTTTT. This sequence encodes CASSDRQELTGELFF.

This clone has only one observation. Other nucleotide sequences in the sample specify the same CDR3. The chain uses TRBV6-5 and TRBJ1-1; 7 bases align to TRBD1. Per the germline V gene, CDR1 is MNHEY and CDR2 is SVGAGI. The CDR3 contains 14 residues. The ends lost 0 bases at V and 5 bases at J; junction bases unmatched: 3. CDR3 nucleotide sequence: TGTGCCAGCAGTTACTCGACAGGGTGGACTGAAGCTTTCTTT. This gives the protein CASSYSTGWTEAFF.

The rearrangement joins TRBV6-5 to TRBJ2-1; D remains unclear. V was shortened by 5 bases and J by 5 bases, with 7 bases between the two germline ends. The CDR3 has 12 amino acids. CDR1 is MNHEY, CDR2 SVGAGI, per germline. CDR3 loop: CASSKTDNEQFF. CDR3 bases: TGTGCCAGCAGTAAGACGGACAATGAGCAGTTCTTC.

The chain carries TRBV7-8 and TRBJ2-1; D perhaps matches TRBD1 (5 bases). Trimming left V 3 bases short and J 7 bases short, with 16 bases between. The CDR3 runs to 15 residues. Germline CDR1 and CDR2: SGHVS and FQNEAQ. The CDR3 loop reads CASSFAPYAGNEQFF. Written as DNA, the CDR3 is TGTGCCAGCAGCTTCGCGCCGTACGCAGGGAATGAGCAGTTCTTC.

This chain connects TRBV4-1 to TRBJ2-7; D not certain. V lost 0 bases and J 4 bases, leaving 10 bases between the germline ends. Germline V gives CDR1 MGHRA, CDR2 YSYEKL. The CDR3 extends over 14 amino acids. The DNA of the CDR3 is TGCGCCAGCAGCCAAGAACCGGGTAGTTACGAGCAGTACTTC. As protein: CASSQEPGSYEQYF.

V is TRBV10-2 and J is TRBJ1-5; 7 nucleotides align to TRBD1. Trimming cost V 2 bases and J 9 bases; bases outside gene matches: 7. In germline, CDR1 is WSHSY, CDR2 SAAADI. The CDR3 is made up of 14 amino acids. The CDR3 reads CASSEESGGTPQHF. CDR3 in DNA: TGCGCCAGCAGTGAGGAGTCAGGGGGTACGCCCCAGCATTTT.

The V and J genes are TRBV10-1 and TRBJ1-5; D remains ambiguous. Germline CDR1 reads WNHNN; CDR2 reads SYGVQD (reference sequence). The V end lost 4 bases, the J end lost 3 bases, and 7 bases lay between the germline ends. The CDR3 spans 13 residues. CDR3 nucleotide sequence: TGCGCCAGCAGTGCGCGGAACAATCAGCCCCAGCATTTT. This gives the protein CASSARNNQPQHF.

This sequence joins TRBV4-2 and TRBJ2-1, with 8 bases fitting TRBD2. Trimming at V came to 0 bases and at J to 7 bases, leaving 8 bases not matched to a gene. Germline CDR1 reads LGHNA; CDR2 reads YNFKEQ. The CDR3 has 16 amino acids. The CDR3 is CASSQESREGRNEQFF. As DNA, the CDR3 is TGTGCCAGCAGCCAAGAGTCCCGGGAGGGCCGGAATGAGCAGTTCTTC.

The CDR3 coding sequence is TGTGCCAGCAGCTCCGGACCGGCGGTGGTACCCCTCCACTTT. This codes for CASSSGPAVVPLHF. The chain recombines TRBV7-8 with TRBJ1-6, with D uncertain. This CDR3 region has 14 residues. The ends were cut back, 4 bases at V and 12 bases at J, with 16 bases in the middle. The V gene's germline CDR1 is SGHVS and CDR2 FQNEAQ.

Regarding this clone: An end of the junction does not agree with germline; a read error may underlie this. Different DNA sequences within this sample yield the same CDR3. This sequence joins TRBV27 and TRBJ2-5; D is possibly TRBD1 (6 bases). There are 13 residues in the CDR3. Germline CDR1 reads MNHEY; CDR2 reads SMNVEV (reference sequence). Written as DNA, the CDR3 is TGTGCCAGCAGTCCCACAGGGTGGGAGACCCAATACTTC. It is translated as CASSPTGWETQYF.

The V gene is TRBV4-1, the J gene TRBJ2-7, with 9 nucleotides matching TRBD1. CDR3 size: 16 residues. Germline-derived CDR1 and CDR2 are MGHRA and YSYEKL. After removal of 4 bases from V and 5 bases from J, the junction contained 12 bases not matched to a gene. CDR3 nucleotides: TGCGCCAGCAGCCCATCCGGGACAGGGATAATCCACGAGCAGTACTTC. Its translation is CASSPSGTGIIHEQYF.

V usage is TRBV21-1 and J usage is TRBJ2-5; the table's D call of TRBD2 was not tested on the DNA. TRBJ2-7 explains the end of the DNA better; the J call may be wrong. TRBV21-1 is labeled a pseudogene. The CDR3 totals 14 residues. The CDR3 spells CASSAGSNPGEQYF. In nucleotides, the CDR3 is TGTGCCAGCAGTGCCGGGAGCAACCCGGGCGAGCAGTACTTC.

This clone is a singleton in its sample. The chain has TRBV6-1 and TRBJ1-5; D gene ambiguous. The germline V gene has CDR1 MNHNS and CDR2 SASEGT. The CDR3 totals 15 residues. V was cut by 2 bases and J by 0 bases, with 8 bases left in between. CDR3 coding DNA: TGTGCCAGCAGTGAATACACGGTTAGCAATCAGCCCCAGCATTTT. Translation: CASSEYTVSNQPQHF.

The chain has TRBV18 and TRBJ1-3; 8 bases line up with TRBD1. Germline CDR1 and CDR2: KGHSH and LQKENI. The CDR3 has 17 residues. J was trimmed by 0 bases and V by 4 bases; bases with no gene match: 8. CDR3 DNA: TGTGCCAGCTCACAGGACAGGGTACTCGTCTCTGGAAACACCATATATTTT. It codes for CASSQDRVLVSGNTIYF.

The V gene is TRBV29-1, the J gene TRBJ1-2; D gene unclear. Trimming took off 0 bases at V and 7 bases at J, with 15 bases between the two ends. The V gene's germline CDR1 is SQVTM and CDR2 ANQGSEA. The CDR3 spans 14 residues. CDR3 in DNA: TGCAGCGTTGAAGATGACGGAGAGGGTTTTGGCTACACCTTC. Protein: CSVEDDGEGFGYTF.

The chain carries TRBV5-4 and TRBJ2-2, with D uncertain. Per the germline V gene, CDR1 is SGHNT and CDR2 is YYREEE (reference sequence). V was shortened by 6 bases and J by 4 bases, with 10 bases between the two germline ends. The CDR3 extends over 13 amino acids. CDR3 region: CASNPVGTGELFF. For the CDR3, the DNA is TGTGCCAGCAACCCAGTCGGCACCGGGGAGCTGTTTTTT.

This chain joins TRBV11-3 and TRBJ1-2, with D perhaps TRBD1 (5 bases). Deletions cut 2 bases from V and 5 bases from J, with 18 bases between. Germline assignment: CDR1 SGHNT and CDR2 YENEEA. There are 16 residues in the CDR3. The CDR3 spells CASSLNPNGGPYGYTF. The DNA for the CDR3 is TGTGCCAGCAGCTTAAATCCGAACGGGGGTCCTTATGGCTACACCTTC. Variable domain in full (rest from reference TRBV11-3 and TRBJ1-2): EAGVVQSPRYKIIEKKQPVAFWCNPISGHNTLYWYLQNLGQGPELLIRYENEEAVDDSQLPKDRFSAERLKGVDSTLKIQPAELGDSAVYLCASSLNPNGGPYGYTFGSGTRLTVV.

A few counts support this clone. The chain has TRBV25-1 and TRBJ1-5; weak D call: TRBD1 (6 bases). V lost 9 bases to trimming and J lost 0 bases, with 15 bases between them. Germline assignment: CDR1 MGHDK and CDR2 SYGVNS. CDR3 length: 15 residues. CDR3: CASLRGAYSNQPQHF. The CDR3 nucleotides read TGTGCCAGTCTCAGGGGAGCTTATAGCAATCAGCCCCAGCATTTT.

The chain is built from TRBV2 and TRBJ2-3; TRBD2 matches at 7 bases. The CDR3 is 14 residues long. Germline V gene data show CDR1 as SNHLY and CDR2 as FYNNEI. V shed 3 bases and J 0 bases; nucleotides not matched to a gene: 0. The CDR3 coding sequence is TGTGCCAGCAGTGAGACTAGCAGCACAGATACGCAGTATTTT. Encoded protein: CASSETSSTDTQYF.

The chain is built from TRBV27 and TRBJ1-1; possibly TRBD1 for D (5 bases). Germline CDR1 reads MNHEY; CDR2 reads SMNVEV (reference sequence). V was trimmed by 8 bases and J by 6 bases, leaving 13 bases between them. The CDR3 consists of 12 residues. CDR3 sequence reads: CASRGGRPEAFF. CDR3 bases: TGTGCCAGCCGGGGGGGGAGACCTGAAGCTTTCTTT.

The CDR3 loop is CASSMTGQGVSGANVLTF. DNA for the CDR3: TGTGCCAGTAGTATGACAGGACAGGGGGTTTCTGGGGCCAACGTCCTGACTTTC. The chain couples TRBV19 to TRBJ2-6; 10 bases fit TRBD1. CDR1 LNHDA and CDR2 SQIVND come from the germline V gene (reference sequence). V was clipped by 3 bases and J by 1 base; unmatched bases: 6. This CDR3 is 18 amino acids long.